The sequence of this T cell receptor beta chain was determined in a study of Ad26.COV2.S vaccination and SARS-CoV-2 variants listed by TCRdb under 2021. Notes on the research overall: Vaccine-arm donors came from COV1001, a multicentre, randomized, double-blind, placebo-controlled phase I-IIa trial of Ad26.COV2.S in healthy adults. Ad26.COV2.S was administered intramuscularly at a dose of 5x10^10 or 1x10^11 viral particles, either as one shot or as two shots given 56 days apart. TCRbeta repertoire sequencing was used to assess the specificity and breadth of SARS-CoV-2-reactive T cell receptors after Ad26.COV2.S vaccination. The TCR-sequenced set comprised approximately 30 samples: some 19 Ad26.COV2.S vaccine recipients, 5 placebo recipients and 8 SARS-CoV-2 convalescent individuals. Trial participants were randomized into five groups of five, in which low-dose or high-dose Ad26.COV2.S was given once or twice, or placebo was given on both occasions. Investigators remained blinded to trial group allocation during experiments and outcome assessment. What the research found in general, with its limitations: The study was not powered to compare responses between vaccine doses or regimens. Ad26.COV2.S recipients had higher spike-specific TCR breadth than placebo recipients (P = 0.0014). Vaccine and placebo recipients had similar non-spike TCR breadth, a finding consistent with the vaccine containing only spike. After vaccination, substantial breadth of spike-specific CD8+ and CD4+ T cell responses was reported. It was noted by the authors that total T cell responses may have been underestimated by the TCR breadth and depth analyses.

Turning to this clone: Its antigen is currently not known. Per-base qualities were not stored, and no clone one base away is much larger.

For CDR1 and CDR2, the germline V gene (reference sequence) lists LNHDA and SQIVND. The CDR3, from cysteine to phenylalanine, totals 15 residues. Only CDR3 DNA remains: 45 bases, in frame from the first base. The germline V and J ends show losses of 7 bases and 4 bases respectively, and no gene match explains 9 bases of the junction. The immunoSEQ Assay was used to sequence TCRbeta CDR3 regions. After extraction, genomic DNA underwent amplification by bias-controlled multiplex PCR, followed by high-throughput sequencing. The paper's data handling went like this. To quantify the absolute abundance of every unique TCRbeta CDR3 region, sequences were collapsed and filtered. T cell fraction was estimated by normalization of TCRbeta template counts to usable DNA, with usable DNA being measured through amplification of reference genes present in all nucleated cells. Repertoire TCRs were annotated as SARS-CoV-2-specific when V gene, CDR3 amino acid sequence and J gene were exactly matched to a known reactive TCR set. MIRA supplied the reference SARS-CoV-2 TCR set, which was filtered for enrichment in COVID-19-positive ImmuneCODE repertoires so that public or cross-reactive TCRs were removed. Drawing on the MIRA antigens, annotated TCRs were analysed further at the level of specific ORF or position within ORF. Depth was the summed frequency of annotated unique rearrangements, while breadth was defined as annotated unique rearrangements over total unique productive rearrangements. Group comparisons of TCR breadth used two-sided Wilcoxon rank-sum tests. TCRdb limited this immuneACCESS table to in-frame rearrangements with V and J called. A share of clones is missing; checked studies link under half to unresolved V genes, and the rest is unexplained. V and J calls and clone size are those listed in that table; D and trimming were worked out from the DNA. Within this sample are 440,000 or so clones, with about nine tenths of them counted one time only. Together, the top ten hold around 4.2% of the sample.

The treatment or condition label on this specimen signifies: roughly 18 received Ad26.COV2.S at low or high dose, single or two shots; roughly five received placebo; per-sample allocation not given. Repertoires of vaccine and placebo recipients were sequenced from samples collected on day 63 after the first injection. Between 29 July and 7 August 2020, Cohort 1b enrolled about two dozen adults aged 18-55 years at one site in Boston, USA. Ad26.COV2.S was a replication-incompetent adenovirus type 26 vector expressing a prefusion-stabilized SARS-CoV-2 spike protein from the original Wuhan strain. Material: peripheral blood, obtained in a trial of Ad26.COV2.S vaccine versus placebo. The receptor's source is a person between 18 and 59 years old who received the Ad26.COV2.S COVID-19 vaccine or a placebo. The chain links TRBV19 with TRBJ2-2; 7 nucleotides in the junction match TRBD1. The CDR3 reads as follows: CASISRQGPTGELFF. The sequenced DNA: TGTGCCAGTATCTCACGACAGGGTCCCACCGGGGAGCTGTTTTTT.